This T cell receptor beta chain came from a study of T-cell memory formation after mild COVID-19. For the study at large: Each donor largely had its own TCR clusters. Study outcomes and limitations: Later expanders leaned toward CD4+, whereas clones contracting from day 15 to 85 were balanced CD4/CD8.

The CDR3 spans 16 residues. Trimming cost V 3 bases and J 4 bases; bases outside gene matches: 11. The V gene's germline CDR1 is MGHRA and CDR2 YSYEKL. It was 5'RACE with constant-segment primers that produced the TCR alpha and TCR beta cDNA libraries, which carried sample barcodes and UMIs. Each CDR3 protein is one row after TCRdb ran MiXCR on the 5' RACE reads. The data show around 82,000 distinct CDR3 sequences, 9.5% to 15% seen once. Only a few counts were recorded for this clonotype. Its antigen remains unidentified. Material: PBMCs or a T cell subset sorted from them (not recorded which). This TCR derives from a man aged 18 to 29 who had mild COVID-19 (a few samples of this study predate the infection). Cell type and time point are not known. The rearrangement joins TRBV4-1 to TRBJ1-2, with TRBD1 identical over 7 bases. CDR3 sequence reads: CASSQTKGTDLYGYTF. In DNA form, the CDR3 reads TGCGCCAGCAGCCAGACTAAAGGGACAGACCTCTATGGCTACACCTTC.